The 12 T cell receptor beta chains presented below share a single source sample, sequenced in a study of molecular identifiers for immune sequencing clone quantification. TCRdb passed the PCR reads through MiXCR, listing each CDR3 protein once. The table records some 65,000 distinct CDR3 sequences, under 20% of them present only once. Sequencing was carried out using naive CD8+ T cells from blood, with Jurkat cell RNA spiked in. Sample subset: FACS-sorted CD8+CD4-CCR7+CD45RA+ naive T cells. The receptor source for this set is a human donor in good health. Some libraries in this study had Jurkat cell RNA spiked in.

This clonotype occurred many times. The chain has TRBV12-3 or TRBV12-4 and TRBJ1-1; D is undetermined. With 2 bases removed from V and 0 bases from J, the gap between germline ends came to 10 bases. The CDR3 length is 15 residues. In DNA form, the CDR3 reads TGTGCCAGCAGTTTATTCCTGTGGATGAACACTGAAGCTTTCTTT. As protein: CASSLFLWMNTEAFF.

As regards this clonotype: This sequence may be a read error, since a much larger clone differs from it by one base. The CDR3 spells CAISPGLAGETQCF. In nucleotides, the CDR3 is TGTGCCATCAGCCCTGGACTAGCTGGAGAGACCCAGTGCTTC. This sequence joins TRBV10-3 and TRBJ2-5; TRBD2 agrees at 8 bases. CDR1 and CDR2 from the germline V gene are ENHRY and SYGVKD. This CDR3 is built from 14 residues.

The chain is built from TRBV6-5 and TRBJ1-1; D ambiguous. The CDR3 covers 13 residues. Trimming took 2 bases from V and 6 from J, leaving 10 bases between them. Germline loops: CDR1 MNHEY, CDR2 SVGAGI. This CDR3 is CASSYPPPSEAFF. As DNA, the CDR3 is TGTGCCAGCAGTTACCCTCCCCCTTCTGAAGCTTTCTTT.

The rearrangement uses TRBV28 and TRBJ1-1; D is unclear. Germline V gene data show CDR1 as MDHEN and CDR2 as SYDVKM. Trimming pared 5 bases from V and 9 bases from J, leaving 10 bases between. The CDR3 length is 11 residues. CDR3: CASSPNLQAFF. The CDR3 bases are TGTGCCAGCAGTCCCAACCTTCAAGCTTTCTTT.

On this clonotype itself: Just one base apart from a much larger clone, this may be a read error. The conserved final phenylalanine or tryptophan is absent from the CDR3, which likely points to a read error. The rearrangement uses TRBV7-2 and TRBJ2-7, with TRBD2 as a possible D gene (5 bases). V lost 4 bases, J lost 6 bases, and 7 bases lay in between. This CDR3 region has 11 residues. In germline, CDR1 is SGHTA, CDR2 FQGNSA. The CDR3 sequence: CASSWGAEQYL. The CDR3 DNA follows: TGTGCCAGCAGCTGGGGAGCCGAGCAGTACCTC.

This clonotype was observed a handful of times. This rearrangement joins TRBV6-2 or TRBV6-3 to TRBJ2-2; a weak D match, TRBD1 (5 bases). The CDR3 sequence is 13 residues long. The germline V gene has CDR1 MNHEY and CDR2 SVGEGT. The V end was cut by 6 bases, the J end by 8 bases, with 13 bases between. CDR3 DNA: TGTGCCAGCAGCGACCGGACATGGGGGGAGCTGTTTTTT. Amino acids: CASSDRTWGELFF.

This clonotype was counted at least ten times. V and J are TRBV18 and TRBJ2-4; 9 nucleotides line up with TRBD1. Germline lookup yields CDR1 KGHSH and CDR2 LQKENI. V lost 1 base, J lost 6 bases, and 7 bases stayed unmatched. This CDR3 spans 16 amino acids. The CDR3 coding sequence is TGTGCCAGCTCACCACTCCTGACAGGGGGACTAAACATTCAGTACTTC. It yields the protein CASSPLLTGGLNIQYF.

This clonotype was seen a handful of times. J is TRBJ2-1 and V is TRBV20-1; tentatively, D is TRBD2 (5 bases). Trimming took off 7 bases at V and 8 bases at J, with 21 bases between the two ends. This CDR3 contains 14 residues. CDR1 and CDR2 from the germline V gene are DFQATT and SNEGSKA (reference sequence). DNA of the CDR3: TGCAGTGTTCCCGCCGAGCGGCTGGTGGATGAGCAGTTCTTC. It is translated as CSVPAERLVDEQFF.

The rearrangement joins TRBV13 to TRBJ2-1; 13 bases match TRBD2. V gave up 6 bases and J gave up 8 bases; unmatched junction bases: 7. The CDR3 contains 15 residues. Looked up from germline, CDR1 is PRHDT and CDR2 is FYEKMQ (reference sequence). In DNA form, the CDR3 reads TGTGCCAGCAGAACCCCGGGACTAGCGGGACATGAGCAGTTCTTC. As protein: CASRTPGLAGHEQFF.

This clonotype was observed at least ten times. This CDR3 is CASSAPLAGASTDTQYF. The CDR3 DNA reads TGTGCCAGCAGCGCTCCGCTAGCGGGAGCAAGCACAGATACGCAGTATTTT. The chain has TRBV7-9 and TRBJ2-3; 10 bases map to TRBD2. The CDR3 runs 17 residues. Trimming cost V 5 bases and J 0 bases; bases outside gene matches: 8. The germline gives CDR1 SEHNR, CDR2 FQNEAQ (reference sequence).

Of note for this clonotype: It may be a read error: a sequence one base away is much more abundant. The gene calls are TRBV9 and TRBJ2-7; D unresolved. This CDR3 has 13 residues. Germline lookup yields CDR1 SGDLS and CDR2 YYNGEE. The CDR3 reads CVSSVGSFYEQYF. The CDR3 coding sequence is TGTGTCAGCAGCGTAGGGTCCTTCTACGAGCAGTACTTC. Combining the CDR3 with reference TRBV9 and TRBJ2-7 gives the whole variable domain DSGVTQTPKHLITATGQRVTLRCSPRSGDLSVYWYQQSLDQGLQFLIQYYNGEERAKGNILERFSAQQFPDLHSELNLSSLELGDSALYFCVSSVGSFYEQYFGPGTRLTVT.

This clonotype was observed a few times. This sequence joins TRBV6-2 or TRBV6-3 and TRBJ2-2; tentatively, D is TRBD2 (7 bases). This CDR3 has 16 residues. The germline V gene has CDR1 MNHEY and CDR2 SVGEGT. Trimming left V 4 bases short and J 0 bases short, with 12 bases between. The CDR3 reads CASSFAGAANTGELFF. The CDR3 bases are TGTGCCAGCAGTTTTGCGGGGGCCGCGAACACCGGGGAGCTGTTTTTT.